The T cell receptor (beta chain) described here comes from a study of blood T cell repertoires in COVID-19. Across the study: Both acute and convalescent COVID-19 samples were obtained from the United States, Italy and Spain. Sources were T cells, B-cell-depleted T cells, or PBMCs; the material itself was cDNA or gDNA.

Study processing details: Estimation of nucleated cell counts relied on the amplification of reference gene primers. Sequenced by immunoSEQ multiplex PCR; TCRdb stores in-frame clones only, minus some. The V and J calls and clone size are taken from that table; D and trimming were inferred from the DNA. The sample lists around 150,000 clones; about 86% were seen once. The sequenced sample consisted of peripheral blood. The receptor was derived from a man aged 55-75 years with acute or convalescent COVID-19.

The CDR3 DNA reads TGCAGCGTTGACGCGGAGTACAATGAGCAGTTCTTC. Amino acids: CSVDAEYNEQFF. The chain is built from TRBV29-1 and TRBJ2-1; D gene uncertain. The CDR3 has 12 amino acids. V shed 3 bases and J shed 4 bases, with 7 bases lying between them. In germline, CDR1 is SQVTM, CDR2 ANQGSEA.